A single sample gave rise to the 23 T cell receptor beta chains below, sequenced in a study of molecular identifiers for immune sequencing clone quantification. TCRdb re-analysed the PCR reads in MiXCR, keeping a single row per CDR3 protein. This table has about 320,000 distinct CDR3 sequences, 24% appearing once. The sample taken for sequencing was naive CD8+ T cells from blood, with Jurkat cell RNA spiked in. Subset given: FACS-sorted CD8+CD4-CCR7+CD45RA+ naive T cells. These receptors were taken from a human donor in good health. Some libraries in this study had Jurkat cell RNA spiked in.

This clonotype was detected many times. V and J are TRBV7-2 and TRBJ1-1; D uncertain. CDR1 SGHTA and CDR2 FQGNSA come from the germline V gene. The ends were cut back, 5 bases at V and 2 bases at J, with 9 bases in the middle. The length of the CDR3 is 13 residues. DNA for the CDR3: TGTGCCAGCAGCCTGACCCGTAACACTGAAGCTTTCTTT. Protein product: CASSLTRNTEAFF.

This clonotype was counted between two and nine times. The chain recombines TRBV12-5 with TRBJ2-1; TRBD2 matches 9 bases. Germline V gives CDR1 LGHNT, CDR2 FRNRAP. The junction had 8 bases not matched to a gene; V was cut back by 5 bases and J by 9 bases. The CDR3 totals 14 residues. The CDR3 DNA reads TGTGCTAGTGGTCCCCCCGAACTAGCGGGTGAGCAGTTCTTC. Amino acid sequence: CASGPPELAGEQFF.

About this clonotype: Just one base apart from a much larger clone, this may be a read error. The V call is TRBV20-1, the J call TRBJ2-7, with TRBD1 matching over 9 bases. Germline V CDR1 and CDR2: DFQATT, SNEGSKA (reference sequence). CDR3 length: 15 amino acids. CDR3 amino acids: CSTRGLDRGTYEQYF. As DNA, the CDR3 is TGCAGTACTAGAGGGCTCGACAGGGGGACCTACGAGCAGTACTTC.

About this clonotype itself: A much bigger clone sits one base away, suggesting this may be a read error. The chain combines TRBV7-8 with TRBJ1-5; 9 bases fit TRBD1. The CDR3 is 17 residues long. Germline V gene sequence: CDR1 SGHVS, CDR2 FQNEAQ. The CDR3 DNA reads TGTGCCAGCAGCCCCAACCCCCGGACAGGGGACAATCAGCTCCAGCATTTT. It encodes CASSPNPRTGDNQLQHF.

This clonotype was observed at least ten times. The chain joins TRBV4-1 to TRBJ1-1; D is uncertain. Looked up from germline, CDR1 is MGHRA and CDR2 is YSYEKL. Trimming pared 0 bases from V and 0 bases from J, leaving 5 bases between. The CDR3 loop spans 14 amino acids. Written as DNA, the CDR3 is TGCGCCAGCAGCCAAGAAGTCATGAACACTGAAGCTTTCTTT. Translated: CASSQEVMNTEAFF.

As regards this clonotype: A much larger clone is a single base away; this may be a read error. The chain joins TRBV28 to TRBJ2-7, with D perhaps given as TRBD1 or TRBD2 (5 bases each). The germline gives CDR1 MDHEN, CDR2 SYDVKM. The CDR3 has 15 residues. Trimming pared 5 bases from V and 3 bases from J, leaving 17 bases between. The CDR3 DNA reads TGTGCCAGCAGTACTGGTGGGACGGGCCTCTACGAGCAGTACTTC. It is translated as CASSTGGTGLYEQYF.

Comment on this clonotype: This CDR3 is missing its conserved last phenylalanine or tryptophan, likely due to a read error. The chain is built from TRBV5-1 and TRBJ2-3, with TRBD2 matching over 11 bases. The V and J ends lost 3 bases and 0 bases, in that order; junction bases with no gene match: 12. Germline V gives CDR1 SGHRS, CDR2 YFSETQ. The CDR3 loop spans 19 amino acids. DNA of the CDR3: TGCGCCAGCAGCTATAACCTAGCGGGGGGACAACTGAGCACAGATACGCAGTATTCT. Protein: CASSYNLAGGQLSTDTQYS.

Concerning this clonotype: A much larger clone differs from this one at a single base, so this may be a read error. The chain uses TRBV7-9 and TRBJ2-3, with a tentative D call TRBD2 (5 bases). This CDR3 has 16 residues. Germline CDR1 and CDR2: SEHNR and FQNEAQ (reference sequence). The CDR3 is CASSLAIGSSTDMQYF. CDR3 DNA: TGTGCCAGCAGCTTAGCGATTGGGAGCAGCACAGATATGCAGTATTTT. Filled out from reference TRBV7-9 and TRBJ2-3, the complete variable domain reads DTGVSQNPRHKITKRGQNVTFRCDPISEHNRLYWYRQTLGQGPEFLTYFQNEAQLEKSRLLSDRFSAERPKGSFSTLEIQRTEQGDSAMYLCASSLAIGSSTDMQYFGPGTRLTVL.

Comments on this clonotype: Just one base apart from a much larger clone, this may be a read error. This rearrangement joins TRBV28 to TRBJ1-5; tentatively, D is TRBD1 (6 bases). The closer fit of TRBJ2-3 to the DNA end suggests the J call may be wrong. This CDR3 spans 13 amino acids. Germline V gene data show CDR1 as MDHEN and CDR2 as SYDVKM. In DNA, the CDR3 is TGTGCCACCTCGGACAGTCCCAATCAGCCCCAGTATTTT. Amino acids: CATSDSPNQPQYF.

This clonotype was seen at least ten times. This chain connects TRBV4-1 to TRBJ2-7, with TRBD1 matching 7 bases. The V gene's germline CDR1 is MGHRA and CDR2 YSYEKL. The CDR3 extends over 14 amino acids. Unmatched junction bases numbered 2, after V lost 1 base and J lost 2 bases. The CDR3 reads CASSQAGQPYEQYF. The CDR3 DNA is TGCGCCAGCAGCCAAGCGGGACAGCCCTACGAGCAGTACTTC.

This clonotype was seen at least ten times. The chain recombines TRBV19 with TRBJ1-1, with a possible D match to TRBD1 (5 bases). The CDR3 is made up of 13 amino acids. V shed 2 bases and J shed 5 bases, with 9 bases lying between them. Germline V CDR1 and CDR2: LNHDA, SQIVND (reference sequence). CDR3: CASSITGGTEAFF. CDR3 coding DNA: TGTGCCAGTAGTATAACTGGGGGAACTGAAGCTTTCTTT.

This clonotype was detected only a few times. The genes are TRBV3-1 and TRBJ2-7; D unclear. Trimming took off 0 bases at V and 2 bases at J, with 11 bases between the two ends. The CDR3 sequence is 15 residues long. CDR1 is LGHDT and CDR2 is YNNKEL in the germline V gene (reference sequence). CDR3 sequence reads: CASSQELGLAYEQYF. CDR3 bases: TGTGCCAGCAGCCAAGAATTAGGGCTCGCCTACGAGCAGTACTTC.

This clonotype was picked up many times. The chain has TRBV16 and TRBJ2-5; 9 bases agree with TRBD2. This CDR3 is built from 15 residues. In germline, CDR1 is KGHSY, CDR2 FQNENV. J was trimmed by 3 bases and V by 2 bases; bases with no gene match: 4. This chain's CDR3 is CASSQMASGKETQYF. The CDR3, as DNA: TGTGCCAGCAGCCAAATGGCTAGCGGGAAAGAGACCCAGTACTTC.

This clonotype appeared many times. This chain links TRBV7-9 with TRBJ2-3; 9 bases line up with TRBD2. The germline gives CDR1 SEHNR, CDR2 FQNEAQ (reference sequence). This CDR3 region has 14 residues. The V segment lost 8 bases and the J segment 3 bases; nucleotides outside the gene matches: 6. This CDR3 is CASGSGSKTDTQYF. DNA for the CDR3: TGTGCCAGCGGTAGCGGGAGTAAGACAGATACGCAGTATTTT.

In regard to this clonotype: This may arise from a read error, as a much more abundant clone is one base away. The chain links TRBV5-1 to TRBJ1-4; D unclear. The germline CDR1 and CDR2 sequences are SGHRS and YFSETQ. The CDR3 is 14 amino acids. The CDR3 spells CASSFLGLNEELFF. In nucleotides, the CDR3 is TGCGCCAGCAGCTTTTTAGGATTGAATGAAGAACTGTTTTTT.

This clonotype was observed a few times. The chain is built from TRBV12-3 or TRBV12-4 and TRBJ2-1, with 7 bases lining up with TRBD1. This CDR3 has 17 amino acids. V lost 5 bases and J lost 7; bases outside the gene matches: 17. CDR3 DNA: TGTGCCAGCAGTCCAGGGTTAGGGGGCCTGACGGGGAATGAGCAGTTCTTC. Translation gives CASSPGLGGLTGNEQFF.

CDR3 DNA: TGCGCCAGCAGCCAAGAGTCGGCTACCGGGGAGCTGTTTTTT. Amino acids: CASSQESATGELFF. The V gene is TRBV4-3, the J gene TRBJ2-2; D gene uncertain. In germline, CDR1 is LGHNA, CDR2 YSLEER. V lost 0 bases and J 5 bases, leaving 7 bases between the germline ends. The CDR3 length is 14 residues.

In regard to this clonotype: One end of the junction varies from germline; a read error may be responsible. This sequence joins TRBV27 and TRBJ2-7; D unresolved. This CDR3 contains 15 residues. Germline V CDR1 and CDR2: MNHEY, SMNVEV (reference sequence). The CDR3 DNA reads TGTACCAGCAGGCTCCCTGGCGGCCCCTCCTACGAGCAGTACTTC. Its translation is CTSRLPGGPSYEQYF.

This clonotype was counted at least ten times. This chain uses TRBV7-9 with TRBJ2-3, with TRBD2 matching over 12 bases. The V gene's germline CDR1 is SEHNR and CDR2 FQNEAQ (reference sequence). The CDR3 extends over 15 amino acids. Trimming took 4 bases from V and 6 from J; bases not matched to a gene: 5. The CDR3 nucleotides read TGTGCCAGCAGCTCTACTAGCGGGGGGATGGATACGCAGTATTTT. Residues: CASSSTSGGMDTQYF.

Remarks on this clonotype: This sequence may be a read error, since a much larger clone differs from it by one base. The rearrangement links TRBV29-1 to TRBJ1-5; 8 bases map to TRBD1. The length of the CDR3 is 16 residues. Trimming cost V 6 bases and J 5 bases; bases outside gene matches: 15. CDR1 SQVTM and CDR2 ANQGSEA come from the germline V gene. CDR3 region: CSVDSAGQGWDQPQHF. The CDR3 nucleotides read TGCAGCGTCGACTCGGCTGGACAGGGATGGGATCAGCCCCAGCATTTT.

This clonotype appeared many times. This sequence joins TRBV4-1 and TRBJ2-6; unclear D gene. The V gene lost 0 bases and the J gene lost 2 bases, with 11 bases spanning the gap. This CDR3 is 17 amino acids long. The germline CDR1 and CDR2 sequences are MGHRA and YSYEKL. The CDR3 DNA reads as TGCGCCAGCAGCCAAGAGGACCTGGTTCCTGGGGCCAACGTCCTGACTTTC. Amino acid sequence: CASSQEDLVPGANVLTF.

The V call is TRBV2, the J call TRBJ1-4, with D hard to call. The CDR3 runs to 16 residues. CDR1 and CDR2 (germline): SNHLY, FYNNEI. V lost 3 bases and J 0 bases, leaving 11 bases between the germline ends. CDR3 nucleotides: TGTGCCAGCAGTGATTACCCCTTTGCAACTAATGAAAAACTGTTTTTT. It specifies CASSDYPFATNEKLFF.

The table lists this clonotype with a few counts. The rearrangement links TRBV11-2 to TRBJ2-5, with 10 bases that match TRBD1. The CDR3 spans 20 residues. The V gene's germline CDR1 is SGHAT and CDR2 FQNNGV. V lost 3 bases to trimming and J lost 5 bases; unmatched junction nucleotides: 21. The CDR3 region is CASSFPTSRQGAPYVETQYF. The CDR3 bases are TGTGCCAGCAGCTTCCCAACATCGAGACAGGGGGCGCCTTATGTGGAGACCCAGTACTTC.